Here is one TCR beta chain with its context. Its antigen is undetermined. This sample is part of a study of T cell responses to AZD1222 COVID-19 vaccine. Study-level points and caveats: Researchers took repertoire samples only after the peak T cell response had come. Unmutated variant regions are reportedly the target of nearly half of TCRs that are spike-specific.

Libraries were prepared by immunoSEQ multiplex PCR; TCRdb keeps only in-frame clonotypes and omits some of them. There are more than 95,000 clones in the sample; approximately 88% occur only once, and under 2% lies in the top ten. This CDR3 region has 13 residues. The V gene's germline CDR1 is MNHEY and CDR2 SVGAGI. The ends were cut back, 7 bases at V and 3 bases at J, with 10 bases in the middle. This receptor was taken from an adult in good health. Sequencing used peripheral blood, obtained on day 0 of AZD1222 vaccination. The genes are TRBV6-5 and TRBJ1-5; D remains ambiguous. CDR3 protein: CASKDSLNQPQHF. As DNA, the CDR3 is TGTGCCAGCAAGGATTCACTCAATCAGCCCCAGCATTTT.